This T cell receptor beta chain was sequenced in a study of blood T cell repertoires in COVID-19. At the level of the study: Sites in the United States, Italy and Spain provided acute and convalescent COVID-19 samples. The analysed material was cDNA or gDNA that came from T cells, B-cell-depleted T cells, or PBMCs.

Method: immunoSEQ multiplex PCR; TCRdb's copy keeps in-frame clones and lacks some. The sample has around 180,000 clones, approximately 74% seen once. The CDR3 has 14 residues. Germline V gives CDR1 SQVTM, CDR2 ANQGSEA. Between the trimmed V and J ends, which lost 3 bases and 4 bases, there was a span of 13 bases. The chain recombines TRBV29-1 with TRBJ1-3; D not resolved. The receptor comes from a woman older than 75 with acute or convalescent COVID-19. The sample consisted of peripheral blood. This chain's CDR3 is CSVEVAVRGNTIYF. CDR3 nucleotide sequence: TGCAGCGTTGAGGTGGCAGTCCGCGGAAACACCATATATTTT. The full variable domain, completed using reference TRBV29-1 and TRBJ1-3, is SAVISQKPSRDICQRGTSLTIQCQVDSQVTMMFWYRQQPGQSLTLIATANQGSEATYESGFVIDKFPISRPNLTFSTLTVSNMSPEDSSIYLCSVEVAVRGNTIYFGEGSWLTVV.